This T cell receptor (beta chain) was captured by sequencing in a study of blood T cell repertoires in COVID-19. The wider study: Sites across the United States, Italy and Spain contributed samples from acute and convalescent COVID-19. Sources were T cells, B-cell-depleted T cells, or PBMCs; the material itself was cDNA or gDNA.

Study processing details: Amplification of reference gene primers was used by the study to estimate nucleated cell counts. Only in-frame clones appear in the TCRdb table, and some are missing; sequencing was by immunoSEQ multiplex PCR. The D gene and trimming were derived from the DNA, and the V and J assignments and clone size from that table. Among hundreds of thousands of clones listed, approximately 90% were seen once. Germline CDR1 and CDR2: LNHDA and SQIVND (reference sequence). Trimming took 1 base from V and 6 from J, leaving 9 bases between them. The CDR3 covers 14 residues. The chain carries TRBV19 and TRBJ2-2; maybe TRBD2 (5 bases). The clonotype originates from a man in his forties with acute or convalescent COVID-19. Sequenced material: peripheral blood. The CDR3 nucleotides read TGTGCCAGTAGTATAGCGCTAGCATCCGGGGAGCTGTTTTTT. Residues: CASSIALASGELFF.